This TCR beta chain was identified during a study of T-cell memory formation after mild COVID-19. The study, taken as a whole, reports: That cross-reactive memory joined was suggested by some responding clones appearing in pre-infection memory. Clones that got smaller from day 15 to 85 had even CD4/CD8, while clones growing later tipped toward CD4+.

This clonotype was seen only a few times. The target antigen is unknown. CDR3 length: 17 residues. The V end was cut by 0 bases, the J end by 1 base, with 15 bases between. CDR1 and CDR2 (germline): MNHEY, SVGEGT. TCRdb processed the 5' RACE reads anew with MiXCR; each CDR3 protein has one entry. The sample lists fewer than 650,000 distinct CDR3 sequences; about 20% were seen once. The V and J genes are TRBV6-2 or TRBV6-3 and TRBJ1-1, with D uncertain. The sample taken for sequencing was PBMCs or a T cell subset sorted from them (not recorded which). The sequence came from an adult woman who had mild COVID-19 (a few samples of this study predate the infection). Cell type and time point are not known. DNA for the CDR3: TGTGCCAGCAGTTACTCGAGAAGTACCGTGGGGAACACTGAAGCTTTCTTT. Protein: CASSYSRSTVGNTEAFF.